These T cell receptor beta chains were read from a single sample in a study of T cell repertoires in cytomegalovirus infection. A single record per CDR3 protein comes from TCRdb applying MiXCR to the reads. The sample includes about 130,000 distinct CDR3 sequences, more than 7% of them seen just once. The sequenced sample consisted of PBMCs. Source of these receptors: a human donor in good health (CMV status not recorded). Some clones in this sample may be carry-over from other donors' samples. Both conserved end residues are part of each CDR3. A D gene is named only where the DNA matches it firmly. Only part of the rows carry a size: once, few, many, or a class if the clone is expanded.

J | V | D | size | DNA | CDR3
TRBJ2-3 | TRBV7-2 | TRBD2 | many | TGTGCCAGCAGCGCGACTAGCGGGGGGGCAGGGTATTTT | CASSATSGGAGYF
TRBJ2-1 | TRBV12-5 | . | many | TGTGCTAGTGGTTTGGCCCTTACTAATGAGCAGTTCTTC | CASGLALTNEQFF
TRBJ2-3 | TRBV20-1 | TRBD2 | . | TGCAGTGTATCCGGGACTAGCAGTAGGGATACGCAGTATTTT | CSVSGTSSRDTQYF
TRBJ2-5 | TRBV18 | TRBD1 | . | TGTGCCAGCTCACGCCGGGACAGGGAAGAGACCCAGTACTTC | CASSRRDREETQYF
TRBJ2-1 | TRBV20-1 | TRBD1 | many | TGCAGTGCCTCCCGGACAGGATACAATGAGCAGTTCTTC | CSASRTGYNEQFF
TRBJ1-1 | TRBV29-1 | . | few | TGCAGCGTCCTTACCGGGGCGAACACTGAAGCTTTCTTT | CSVLTGANTEAFF
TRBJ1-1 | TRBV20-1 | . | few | TGCAGTGCTGGCGTACCTGAAGCTTTCTTT | CSAGVPEAFF
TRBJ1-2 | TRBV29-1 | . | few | TGCAGCGTTGAAGACCGTTATGGCTACACCTTC | CSVEDRYGYTF
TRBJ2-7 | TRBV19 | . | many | TGTGCCAGTAGTGACACCGAACAGGGTTTCGTCTACGAGCAGTACTTC | CASSDTEQGFVYEQYF
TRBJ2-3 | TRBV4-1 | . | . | TGCGCCAGCAGCCAAGGGCCTTCCCCCCAGTATTTT | CASSQGPSPQYF
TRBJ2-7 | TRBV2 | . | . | TGTGCCAGCAGACTTACCTACGAGCAGTACTTC | CASRLTYEQYF
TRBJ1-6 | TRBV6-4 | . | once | TGTGCCAGCAGTGAAGTTCCGGGGGGACGCAATTCACCCCTCCACTTT | CASSEVPGGRNSPLHF
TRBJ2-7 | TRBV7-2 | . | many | TGTGCCAGCAGCCCGCCAGGGCGGGGGCCCTCCTACGAGCAGTACTTC | CASSPPGRGPSYEQYF
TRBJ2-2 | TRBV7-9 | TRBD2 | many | TGTGCCAGCAGCCGAACTAGCGGGAGTTTCCCCGGGGAGCTGTTTTTT | CASSRTSGSFPGELFF
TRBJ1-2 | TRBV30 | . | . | TGTGCCTGGGAAAACAGAGTCTACACCTTC | CAWENRVYTF
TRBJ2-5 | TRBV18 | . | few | TGTGCCAGCTCACCACTAGCAGAGACCCAGTACTTC | CASSPLAETQYF
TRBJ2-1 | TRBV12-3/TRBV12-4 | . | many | TGTGCCAGCAGTCTCCCTAGCTATGAGCAGTTCTTC | CASSLPSYEQFF
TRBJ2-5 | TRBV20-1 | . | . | TGCAGTGCCCGGGACTTTTCAGGGGAGACCCAGTACTTC | CSARDFSGETQYF
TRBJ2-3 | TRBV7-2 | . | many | TGTGCCAGCAGCTCTGTGGGGGCTAGCACAGATACGCAGTATTTT | CASSSVGASTDTQYF
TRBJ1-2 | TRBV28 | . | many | TGTGCCAGCAGTTTATCAGGGACATCTACCAACTATGGCTACACCTTC | CASSLSGTSTNYGYTF
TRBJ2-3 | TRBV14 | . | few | TGTGCCAGCAGCCAAATTCTCGGAGGCGCAGATACGCAGTATTTT | CASSQILGGADTQYF
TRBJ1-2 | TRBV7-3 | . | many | TGTGCCAGCAGTCTCGGGGACTATGGCTACACCTTC | CASSLGDYGYTF
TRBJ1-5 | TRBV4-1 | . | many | TGCGCCAGCAGCCAGGGGAGGCCCAATCAGCCCCAGCATTTT | CASSQGRPNQPQHF
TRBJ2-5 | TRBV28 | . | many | TGTGCCAGCAGTTTCACGCAGGGATTCCAAGAGACCCAGTACTTC | CASSFTQGFQETQYF
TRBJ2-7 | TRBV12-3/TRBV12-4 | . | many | TGTGCCAGCAGTTTAGGTGTTGGCTACGAGCAGTACTTC | CASSLGVGYEQYF
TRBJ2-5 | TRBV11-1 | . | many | TGTGCCAGCAGCCGATTGAACCCCGAAACGGAGACCCAGTACTTC | CASSRLNPETETQYF
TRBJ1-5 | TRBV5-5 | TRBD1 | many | TGTGCCAGCAGCCCGACAGGGGATCCGGGCACTCAGCCCCAGCATTTT | CASSPTGDPGTQPQHF
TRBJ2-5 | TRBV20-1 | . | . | TGCAGTGCTACAGATCCCGGGACGGCCCAAGAGACCCAGTACTTC | CSATDPGTAQETQYF
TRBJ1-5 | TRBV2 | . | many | TGTGCCAGCAGTGAAGCGCATTGGGGGGCGCGGGTGGGCAATCAGCCCCAGCATTTT | CASSEAHWGARVGNQPQHF